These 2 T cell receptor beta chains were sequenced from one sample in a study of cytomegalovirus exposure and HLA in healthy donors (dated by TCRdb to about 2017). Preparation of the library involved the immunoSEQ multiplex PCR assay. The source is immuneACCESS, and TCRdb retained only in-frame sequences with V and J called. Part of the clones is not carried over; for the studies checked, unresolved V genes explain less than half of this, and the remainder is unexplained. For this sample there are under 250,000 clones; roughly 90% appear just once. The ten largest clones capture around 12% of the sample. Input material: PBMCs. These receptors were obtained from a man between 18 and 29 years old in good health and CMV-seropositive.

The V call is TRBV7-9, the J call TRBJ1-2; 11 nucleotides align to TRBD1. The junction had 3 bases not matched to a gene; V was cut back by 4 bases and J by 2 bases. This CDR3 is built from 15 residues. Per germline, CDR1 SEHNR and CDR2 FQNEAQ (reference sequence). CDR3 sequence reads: CASSWRDRGNYGYTF. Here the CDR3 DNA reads TGTGCCAGCAGCTGGAGGGACAGGGGGAACTATGGCTACACCTTC.

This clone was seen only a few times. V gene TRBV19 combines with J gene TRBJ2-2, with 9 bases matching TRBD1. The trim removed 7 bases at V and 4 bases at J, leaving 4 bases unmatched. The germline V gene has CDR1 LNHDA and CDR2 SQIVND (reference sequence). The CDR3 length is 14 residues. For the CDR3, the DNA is TGTGCCAGTACCCCGACAGGGGGCACCGGGGAGCTGTTTTTT. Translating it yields CASTPTGGTGELFF.